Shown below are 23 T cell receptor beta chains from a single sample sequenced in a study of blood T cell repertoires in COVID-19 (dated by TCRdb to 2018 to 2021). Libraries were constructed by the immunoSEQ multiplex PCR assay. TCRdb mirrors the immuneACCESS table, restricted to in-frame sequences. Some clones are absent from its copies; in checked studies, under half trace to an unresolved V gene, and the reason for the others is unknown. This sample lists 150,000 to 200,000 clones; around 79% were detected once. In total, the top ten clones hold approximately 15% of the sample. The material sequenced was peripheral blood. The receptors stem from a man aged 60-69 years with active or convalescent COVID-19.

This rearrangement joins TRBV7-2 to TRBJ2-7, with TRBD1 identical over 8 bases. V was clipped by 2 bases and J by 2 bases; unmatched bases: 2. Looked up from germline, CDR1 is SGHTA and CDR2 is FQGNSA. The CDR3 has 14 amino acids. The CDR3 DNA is TGTGCCAGCAGCTTAAGACAGGGGACCTACGAGCAGTACTTC. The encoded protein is CASSLRQGTYEQYF.

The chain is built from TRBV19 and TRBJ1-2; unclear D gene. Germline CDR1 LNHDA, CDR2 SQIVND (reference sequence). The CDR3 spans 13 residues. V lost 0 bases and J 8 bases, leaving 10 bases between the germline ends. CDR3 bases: TGTGCCAGTAGTATAGAGGAGAGAACCGGCTACACCTTC. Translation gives CASSIEERTGYTF.

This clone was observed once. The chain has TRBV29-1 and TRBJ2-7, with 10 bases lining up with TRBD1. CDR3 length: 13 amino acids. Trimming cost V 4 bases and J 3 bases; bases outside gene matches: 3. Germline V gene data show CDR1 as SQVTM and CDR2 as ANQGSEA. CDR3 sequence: CSVGQGAIYEQYF. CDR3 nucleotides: TGCAGCGTTGGACAGGGGGCCATCTACGAGCAGTACTTC.

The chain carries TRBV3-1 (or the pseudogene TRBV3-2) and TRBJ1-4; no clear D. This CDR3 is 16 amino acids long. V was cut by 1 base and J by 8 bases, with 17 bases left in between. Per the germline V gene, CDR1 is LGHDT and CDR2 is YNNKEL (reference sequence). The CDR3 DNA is TGTGCCAGCAGCCAAGCCTCTAGTTCGGGGTACGAAAAACTGTTTTTT. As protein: CASSQASSSGYEKLFF.

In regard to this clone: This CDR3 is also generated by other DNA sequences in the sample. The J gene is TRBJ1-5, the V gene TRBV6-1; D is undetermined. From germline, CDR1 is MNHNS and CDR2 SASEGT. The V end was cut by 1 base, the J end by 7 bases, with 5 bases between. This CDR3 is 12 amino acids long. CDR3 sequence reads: CASSEGGQPQHF. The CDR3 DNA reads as TGTGCCAGCAGTGAAGGCGGCCAGCCCCAGCATTTT.

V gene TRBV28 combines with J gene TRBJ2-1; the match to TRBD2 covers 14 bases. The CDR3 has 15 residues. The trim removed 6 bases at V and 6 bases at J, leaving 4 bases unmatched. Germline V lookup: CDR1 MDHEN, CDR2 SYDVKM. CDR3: CASRDGTSGSNEQFF. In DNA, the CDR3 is TGTGCCAGCAGGGACGGGACTAGCGGGAGCAATGAGCAGTTCTTC.

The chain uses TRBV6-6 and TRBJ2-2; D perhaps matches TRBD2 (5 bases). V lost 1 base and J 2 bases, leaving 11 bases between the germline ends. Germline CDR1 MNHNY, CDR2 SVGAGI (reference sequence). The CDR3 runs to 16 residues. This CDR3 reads CASSYLLEINTGELFF. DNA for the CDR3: TGTGCCAGCAGTTACTTACTAGAGATCAACACCGGGGAGCTGTTTTTT.

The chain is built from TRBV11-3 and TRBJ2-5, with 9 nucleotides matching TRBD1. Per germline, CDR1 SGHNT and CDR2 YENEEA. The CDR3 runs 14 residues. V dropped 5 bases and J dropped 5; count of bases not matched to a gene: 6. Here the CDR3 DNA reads TGTGCCAGCAGCAACCGGGACAGGGTCGAGACCCAGTACTTC. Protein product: CASSNRDRVETQYF.

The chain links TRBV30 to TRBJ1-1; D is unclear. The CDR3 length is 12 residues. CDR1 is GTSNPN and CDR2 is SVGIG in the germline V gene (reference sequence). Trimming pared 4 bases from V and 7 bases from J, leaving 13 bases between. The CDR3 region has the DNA TGTGCCTGGATGATCGGTGGTGGTGAAGCTTTCTTT. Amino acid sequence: CAWMIGGGEAFF.

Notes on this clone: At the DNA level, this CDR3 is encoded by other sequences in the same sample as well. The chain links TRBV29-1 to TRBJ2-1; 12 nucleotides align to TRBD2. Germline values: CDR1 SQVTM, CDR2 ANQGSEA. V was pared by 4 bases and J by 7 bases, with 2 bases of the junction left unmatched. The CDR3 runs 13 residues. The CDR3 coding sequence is TGCAGCGTTGCTCTAGCGGGAGGGAATGAGCAGTTCTTC. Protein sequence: CSVALAGGNEQFF.

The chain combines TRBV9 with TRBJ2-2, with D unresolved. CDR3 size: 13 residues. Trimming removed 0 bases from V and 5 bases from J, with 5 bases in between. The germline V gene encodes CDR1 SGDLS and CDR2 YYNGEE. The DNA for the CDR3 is TGTGCCAGCAGCGTAGACGGGACCGGGGAGCTGTTTTTT. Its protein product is CASSVDGTGELFF.

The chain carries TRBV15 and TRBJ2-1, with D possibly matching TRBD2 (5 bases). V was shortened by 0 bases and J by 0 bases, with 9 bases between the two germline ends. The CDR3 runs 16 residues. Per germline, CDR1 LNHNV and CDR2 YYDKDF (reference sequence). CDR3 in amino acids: CATSRDRRASYNEQFF. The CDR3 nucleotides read TGTGCCACCAGCAGAGATCGGCGGGCCTCCTACAATGAGCAGTTCTTC.

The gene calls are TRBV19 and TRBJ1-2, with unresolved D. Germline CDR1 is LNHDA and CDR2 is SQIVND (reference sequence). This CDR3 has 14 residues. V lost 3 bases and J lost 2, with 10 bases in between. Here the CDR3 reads CASSIGRQNYGYTF. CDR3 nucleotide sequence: TGTGCCAGTAGTATTGGCAGGCAAAACTATGGCTACACCTTC.

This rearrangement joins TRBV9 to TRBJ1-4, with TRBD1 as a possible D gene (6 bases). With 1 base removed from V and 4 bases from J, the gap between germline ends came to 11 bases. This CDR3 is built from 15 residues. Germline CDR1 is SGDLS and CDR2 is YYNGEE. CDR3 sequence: CASSVRDNRNEKLFF. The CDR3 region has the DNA TGTGCCAGCAGCGTACGGGACAACCGTAATGAAAAACTGTTTTTT.

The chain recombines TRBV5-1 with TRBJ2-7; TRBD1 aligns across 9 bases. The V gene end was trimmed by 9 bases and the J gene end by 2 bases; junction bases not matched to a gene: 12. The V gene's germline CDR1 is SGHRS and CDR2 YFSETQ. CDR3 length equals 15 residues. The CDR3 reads CATSKGQGDTYEQYF. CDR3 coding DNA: TGCGCCACCTCAAAGGGACAGGGAGATACCTACGAGCAGTACTTC.

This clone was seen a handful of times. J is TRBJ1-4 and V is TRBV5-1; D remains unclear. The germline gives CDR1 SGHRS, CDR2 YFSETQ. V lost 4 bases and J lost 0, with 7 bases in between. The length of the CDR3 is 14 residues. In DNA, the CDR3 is TGCGCCAGCAGCCCGCGGGCAACTAATGAAAAACTGTTTTTT. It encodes CASSPRATNEKLFF.

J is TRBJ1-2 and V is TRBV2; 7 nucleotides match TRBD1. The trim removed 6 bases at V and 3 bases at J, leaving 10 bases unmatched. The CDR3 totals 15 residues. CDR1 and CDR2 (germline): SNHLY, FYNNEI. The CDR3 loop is CASSPRQGSYYGYTF. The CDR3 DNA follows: TGTGCCAGCAGCCCGCGACAGGGTTCCTACTATGGCTACACCTTC.

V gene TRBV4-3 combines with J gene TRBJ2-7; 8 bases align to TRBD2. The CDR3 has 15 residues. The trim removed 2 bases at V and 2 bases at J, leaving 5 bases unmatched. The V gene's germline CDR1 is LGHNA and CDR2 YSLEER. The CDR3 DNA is TGCGCCAGCAGCCAACGCACTAGCGGAACCTACGAGCAGTACTTC. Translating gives CASSQRTSGTYEQYF.

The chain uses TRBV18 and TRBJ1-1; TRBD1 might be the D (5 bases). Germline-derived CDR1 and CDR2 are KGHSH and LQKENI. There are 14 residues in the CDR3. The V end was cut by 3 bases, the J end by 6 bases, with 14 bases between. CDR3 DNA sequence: TGTGCCAGCTCACCGGAGGGGTTGGCGGCTGAAGCTTTCTTT. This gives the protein CASSPEGLAAEAFF.

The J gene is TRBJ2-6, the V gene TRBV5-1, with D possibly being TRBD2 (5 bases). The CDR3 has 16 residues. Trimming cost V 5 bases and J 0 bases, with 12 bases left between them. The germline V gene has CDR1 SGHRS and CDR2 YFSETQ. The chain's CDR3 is CASSYGLISGANVLTF. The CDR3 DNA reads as TGCGCCAGCAGTTACGGACTGATCTCTGGGGCCAACGTCCTGACTTTC.

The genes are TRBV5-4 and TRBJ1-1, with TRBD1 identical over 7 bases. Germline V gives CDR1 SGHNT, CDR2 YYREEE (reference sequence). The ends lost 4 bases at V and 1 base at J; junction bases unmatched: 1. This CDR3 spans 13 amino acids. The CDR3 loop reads CASSRDRNTEAFF. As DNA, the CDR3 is TGTGCCAGCAGCCGGGACAGGAACACTGAAGCTTTCTTT.

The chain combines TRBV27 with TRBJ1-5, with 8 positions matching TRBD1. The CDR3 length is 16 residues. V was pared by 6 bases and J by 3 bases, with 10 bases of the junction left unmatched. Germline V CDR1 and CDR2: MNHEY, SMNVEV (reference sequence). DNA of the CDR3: TGTGCCAGCAGCCGTACAGGGGGAGTAGACAATCAGCCCCAGCATTTT. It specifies CASSRTGGVDNQPQHF.

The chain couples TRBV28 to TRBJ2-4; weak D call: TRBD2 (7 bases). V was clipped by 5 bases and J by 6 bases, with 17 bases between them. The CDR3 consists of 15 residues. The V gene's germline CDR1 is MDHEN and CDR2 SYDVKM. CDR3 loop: CASSPWDTGGNIQYF. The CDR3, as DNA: TGTGCCAGCAGTCCCTGGGACACGGGGGGAAACATTCAGTACTTC.